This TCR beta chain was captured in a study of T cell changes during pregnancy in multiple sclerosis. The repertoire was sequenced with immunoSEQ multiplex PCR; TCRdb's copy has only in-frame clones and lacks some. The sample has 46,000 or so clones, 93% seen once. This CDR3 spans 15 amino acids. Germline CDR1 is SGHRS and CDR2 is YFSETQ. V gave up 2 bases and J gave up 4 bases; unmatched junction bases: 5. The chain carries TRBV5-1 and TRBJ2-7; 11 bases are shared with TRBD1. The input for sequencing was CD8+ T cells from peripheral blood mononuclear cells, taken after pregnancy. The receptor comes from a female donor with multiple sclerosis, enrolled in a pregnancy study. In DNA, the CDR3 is TGCGCCAGCAGCTTCCGGACAGGGGGCCAATACGAGCAGTACTTC. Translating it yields CASSFRTGGQYEQYF.